This section outlines one T cell receptor beta chain sequence together with its context. The data were obtained in a study of monozygotic twins with cystic fibrosis. Overall study context: With roughly 16 PCR cycles, barcoded libraries came from around 3 micrograms of fragmented DNA.

Repertoires were generated with immunoSEQ multiplex PCR, while TCRdb's copy carries only in-frame clones and drops some. The data show just over 35,000 clones, about nine tenths seen once. Germline V CDR1 and CDR2: MNHNS, SASEGT. This CDR3 comprises 16 residues. Trimming at V came to 1 base and at J to 6 bases, leaving 7 bases not matched to a gene. What was sequenced was blood. The chain combines TRBV6-1 with TRBJ1-4; TRBD1 agrees at 8 bases. This sequence was found in a boy aged 2 to 10 with cystic fibrosis. The CDR3 loop reads CASSEEGGRGHEKLFF. The CDR3 DNA reads TGTGCCAGCAGTGAAGAAGGAGGCAGGGGGCATGAAAAACTGTTTTTT.